The present TCR beta chain was sequenced within a study of blood T cell repertoires in COVID-19. This CDR3 region has 15 residues. V was trimmed by 5 bases and J by 8 bases, leaving 19 bases between them. Germline assignment: CDR1 SGHRS and CDR2 YFSETQ. Per the authors' pipeline: It was from reference gene primer amplification that nucleated cell counts were estimated. Repertoires were generated with immunoSEQ multiplex PCR, while TCRdb's copy carries only in-frame clones and drops some. From that table come the V and J calls and clone size; the DNA was used to work out D and trimming. Here the sample spans around 300,000 clones, approximately 91% being singletons.

The receptor was derived from a woman aged 40 to 50 who had recovered from COVID-19. Sample: peripheral blood. The rearrangement uses TRBV5-1 and TRBJ1-4; D ambiguous. In nucleotides, the CDR3 is TGCGCCAGCAGTCCGAGTTCGCCGGGTAAAGAAAAACTGTTTTTT. Translated: CASSPSSPGKEKLFF.